This T cell receptor beta chain was found in a study of response to subunit inactivated influenza vaccine. Study observations and caveats: Researchers suggested that each seasonal influenza vaccination recruits few new T cells.

The CDR3 totals 14 residues. Trimming left V 2 bases short and J 1 base short, with 9 bases between. This clonotype was detected a few times. Its specificity is unknown. Each CDR3 protein is one row after TCRdb ran MiXCR on the RT-PCR reads. The sample carries around 480,000 distinct CDR3 sequences, approximately 15% recorded once. The chain employs TRBV12-3 or TRBV12-4 and TRBJ2-7; D unresolved. The sequence derives from a man aged 50-75 years who received an inactivated influenza vaccine. The material was CD4+ T cells sorted from PBMCs, obtained around 25 months after vaccination. This CDR3 is CASSLMAPSYEQYF. The CDR3 DNA reads as TGTGCCAGCAGTTTAATGGCACCTTCCTACGAGCAGTACTTC.